The 27 T cell receptor beta chains below all came from one sample that was sequenced in a study of blood T cell repertoires in COVID-19. TCRdb's copy holds only in-frame clones and misses some; the assay was immunoSEQ multiplex PCR. The sample holds around 130,000 clones, roughly four fifths seen once. Specimen: peripheral blood. These TCRs come from a human donor in a cohort sampled during active COVID-19.

This sequence joins TRBV7-9 and TRBJ2-1; 7 positions agree with TRBD1. Germline V gene data show CDR1 as SEHNR and CDR2 as FQNEAQ (reference sequence). The CDR3 runs 15 residues. Losses at the gene ends were 3 bases for V and 0 bases for J; bases not matched to a gene: 2. The CDR3 bases are TGTGCCAGCAGCTTGAGGGACAGCTCCTACAATGAGCAGTTCTTC. It translates to CASSLRDSSYNEQFF.

The chain combines TRBV5-4 with TRBJ2-3; 8 bases fit TRBD1. The germline V gene encodes CDR1 SGHNT and CDR2 YYREEE (reference sequence). The CDR3 covers 17 residues. After removal of 3 bases from V and 0 bases from J, the junction contained 9 bases not matched to a gene. CDR3 nucleotide sequence: TGTGCCAGCAGCTCCCTAGGGGGACAGGCTAGCACAGATACGCAGTATTTT. It is translated as CASSSLGGQASTDTQYF.

This clone occurred a few times. V and J are TRBV27 and TRBJ1-2, with 8 bases fitting TRBD1. J was trimmed by 6 bases and V by 3 bases; bases with no gene match: 6. There are 14 residues in the CDR3. Looked up from germline, CDR1 is MNHEY and CDR2 is SMNVEV (reference sequence). The CDR3 nucleotides are TGTGCCAGCAGTTTTCGACAGGGGCATCATGGCTACACCTTC. This codes for CASSFRQGHHGYTF.

V gene TRBV7-2 combines with J gene TRBJ2-3, with TRBD2 as a possible D gene (6 bases). The CDR3 runs 15 residues. The V end was cut by 2 bases, the J end by 2 bases, with 11 bases between. Germline CDR1 is SGHTA and CDR2 is FQGNSA. The CDR3 DNA is TGTGCCAGCAGCTTATCGGGGGTAACCACAGATACGCAGTATTTT. Translation gives CASSLSGVTTDTQYF.

This clone occurred once. The CDR3, as DNA: TGCGCCAGCAGCTTGGAGGCTAGTGTTTTCAATGAGCAGTTCTTC. Amino acid sequence: CASSLEASVFNEQFF. The genes are TRBV5-1 and TRBJ2-1; D gene uncertain. V lost 0 bases to trimming and J lost 6 bases, with 13 bases between them. CDR1 is SGHRS and CDR2 is YFSETQ in the germline V gene. This CDR3 region has 15 residues.

The chain carries TRBV5-1 and TRBJ1-6; D may be TRBD1 (6 bases). This CDR3 is built from 16 residues. Germline assignment: CDR1 SGHRS and CDR2 YFSETQ. V was cut by 0 bases and J by 6 bases, with 13 bases left in between. For the CDR3, the DNA is TGCGCCAGCAGCTTGGGGCACAGGGCCCCTAATTCACCCCTCCACTTT. As protein: CASSLGHRAPNSPLHF.

The rearrangement uses TRBV25-1 and TRBJ1-5; 8 bases align to TRBD1. This CDR3 is 18 amino acids long. Germline values: CDR1 MGHDK, CDR2 SYGVNS. After removal of 3 bases from V and 2 bases from J, the junction contained 12 bases not matched to a gene. The CDR3 sequence is CASSDSRQGRLGNQPQHF. CDR3 bases: TGTGCCAGCAGTGATTCCAGACAGGGGCGGTTGGGCAATCAGCCCCAGCATTTT.

V gene TRBV6-5 combines with J gene TRBJ2-1; 8 bases are shared with TRBD2. The CDR3 covers 15 residues. The trim removed 2 bases at V and 0 bases at J, leaving 0 bases unmatched. Germline V gives CDR1 MNHEY, CDR2 SVGAGI. CDR3 loop: CASSYAGGSYNEQFF. The DNA for the CDR3 is TGTGCCAGCAGTTACGCGGGGGGCTCCTACAATGAGCAGTTCTTC.

The chain joins TRBV7-9 to TRBJ2-5, with D possibly TRBD2 on 6 matching bases. Germline CDR1 SEHNR, CDR2 FQNEAQ (reference sequence). Trimming removed 4 bases from V and 3 bases from J, with 24 bases in between. The CDR3 sequence is 18 residues long. The CDR3: CASSSTLRTNDTKETQYF. In nucleotides, the CDR3 is TGTGCCAGCAGCTCAACCCTGAGGACTAATGACACGAAAGAGACCCAGTACTTC.

The table lists this clone with a few counts. This chain joins TRBV5-6 and TRBJ2-2; 10 nucleotides match TRBD1. Germline CDR1 reads SGHDT; CDR2 reads YYEEEE. There are 15 residues in the CDR3. Trimming at V came to 7 bases and at J to 5 bases, leaving 8 bases not matched to a gene. CDR3 in DNA: TGTGCCAGCCTGAAGACAGGGGGCGCGACCGGGGAGCTGTTTTTT. This gives the protein CASLKTGGATGELFF.

V usage is TRBV9 and J usage is TRBJ2-7; D uncertain. Trimming removed 0 bases from V and 0 bases from J, with 10 bases in between. The CDR3 has 15 residues. CDR1 and CDR2 (germline): SGDLS, YYNGEE. The CDR3 sequence: CASSVGGRGSYEQYF. The CDR3 DNA follows: TGTGCCAGCAGCGTAGGTGGTCGAGGCTCCTACGAGCAGTACTTC.

V and J are TRBV14 and TRBJ1-1; D may be TRBD1 (6 bases). V gave up 5 bases and J gave up 4 bases, with 20 bases separating them. This CDR3 comprises 16 residues. Germline V gives CDR1 SGHDN, CDR2 FVKESK. CDR3 bases: TGTGCCAGCAGCGCAAGACCGGGGGGCCTTCGCACTGAAGCTTTCTTT. Protein product: CASSARPGGLRTEAFF. Full variable domain (missing parts from reference TRBV14 and TRBJ1-1): EAGVTQFPSHSVIEKGQTVTLRCDPISGHDNLYWYRRVMGKEIKFLLHFVKESKQDESGMPNNRFLAERTGGTYSTLKVQPAELEDSGVYFCASSARPGGLRTEAFFGQGTRLTVV.

The chain links TRBV2 to TRBJ1-5, with 7 bases fitting TRBD1. Germline CDR1 is SNHLY and CDR2 is FYNNEI. J gave up 2 bases and V 1 base, and 14 bases lay outside the gene matches. There are 19 residues in the CDR3. The CDR3 coding sequence is TGTGCCAGCAGTGAAGAGGGGGCGGCGGGGTTTGGTGGCAATCAGCCCCAGCATTTT. Encoded protein: CASSEEGAAGFGGNQPQHF.

This rearrangement joins TRBV15 to TRBJ1-2; 7 bases are shared with TRBD1. The CDR3 covers 15 residues. Germline assignment: CDR1 LNHNV and CDR2 YYDKDF (reference sequence). Unmatched junction bases numbered 10, after V lost 5 bases and J lost 4 bases. The CDR3 is CATSGSLDRVYGYTF. The CDR3, as DNA: TGTGCCACCAGCGGAAGCTTAGACAGGGTCTATGGCTACACCTTC. The entire variable domain, with the rest obtained from reference TRBV15 and TRBJ1-2, is as follows: DAMVIQNPRYQVTQFGKPVTLSCSQTLNHNVMYWYQQKSSQAPKLLFHYYDKDFNNEADTPDNFQSRRPNTSFCFLDIRSPGLGDTAMYLCATSGSLDRVYGYTFGSGTRLTVV.

The chain couples TRBV5-4 to TRBJ1-2, with 7 nucleotides matching TRBD1. CDR1 is SGHNT, CDR2 YYREEE, per germline (reference sequence). The junction had 4 bases not matched to a gene; V was cut back by 2 bases and J by 3 bases. This CDR3 comprises 14 residues. CDR3 loop: CASSLLGGDYGYTF. The CDR3 nucleotides read TGTGCCAGCAGCTTATTAGGGGGCGACTATGGCTACACCTTC.

This clone was seen a single time. This sequence joins TRBV30 and TRBJ1-2; TRBD1 might be the D (5 bases). V lost 0 bases, J lost 2 bases, and 7 bases lay in between. The CDR3 is made up of 13 amino acids. CDR1 and CDR2 (germline): GTSNPN, SVGIG (reference sequence). The DNA of the CDR3 is TGTGCCTGGAGTGTGACAGCGAACTATGGCTACACCTTC. The encoded protein is CAWSVTANYGYTF. The full variable domain, in which reference TRBV30 and TRBJ1-2 provide the parts outside the CDR3, is SQTIHQWPATLVQPVGSPLSLECTVEGTSNPNLYWYRQAAGRGLQLLFYSVGIGQISSEVPQNLSASRPQDRQFILSSKKLLLSDSGFYLCAWSVTANYGYTFGSGTRLTVV.

The chain recombines TRBV9 with TRBJ2-3; possible D gene TRBD2, 5 bases. V was clipped by 3 bases and J by 8 bases, with 10 bases between them. Germline V gives CDR1 SGDLS, CDR2 YYNGEE. The CDR3 length is 12 residues. The CDR3 loop is CASSGTRGTQYF. The CDR3 nucleotides read TGTGCCAGCAGCGGAACTCGGGGTACGCAGTATTTT.

V gene TRBV19 combines with J gene TRBJ2-1; possible D gene TRBD1, 5 bases. CDR1 is LNHDA, CDR2 SQIVND, per germline (reference sequence). V was clipped by 4 bases and J by 1 base, with 11 bases between them. CDR3 length: 15 residues. For the CDR3, the DNA is TGTGCCAGTAGTAATTCAGGGTTTTCCTACAATGAGCAGTTCTTC. It is translated as CASSNSGFSYNEQFF.

The genes are TRBV6-5 and TRBJ2-7; possibly TRBD1 for D (5 bases). Germline CDR1 is MNHEY and CDR2 is SVGAGI. The V and J ends lost 7 bases and 4 bases respectively, with 11 bases between them. There are 12 residues in the CDR3. The CDR3 is CASMRQLYEQYF. CDR3 DNA: TGTGCCAGCATGCGACAGTTGTACGAGCAGTACTTC.

In DNA, the CDR3 is TGTGCCAGCAGTATAATAGGACAGGGGGCCTTTCGGGAGGGGTTCTTC. As protein: CASSIIGQGAFREGFF. The rearrangement joins TRBV27 to TRBJ2-1; 11 bases line up with TRBD1. The CDR3 contains 16 residues. Germline CDR1 MNHEY, CDR2 SMNVEV (reference sequence). V was pared by 5 bases and J by 15 bases, with 18 bases of the junction left unmatched.

V gene TRBV7-2 combines with J gene TRBJ1-3, with D uncertain. CDR1 is SGHTA and CDR2 is FQGNSA in the germline V gene. The germline V and J ends were trimmed by 5 bases and 5 bases, with 16 bases remaining between them. CDR3 length: 15 amino acids. Here the CDR3 reads CASSPTRVGRNTIYF. Written as DNA, the CDR3 is TGTGCCAGCAGCCCCACTAGGGTAGGAAGAAACACCATATATTTT.

Remarks on this clone: This specimen includes other DNA sequences encoding the same CDR3. The rearrangement links TRBV21-1 to TRBJ1-2. TRBV21-1 is a pseudogene. This CDR3 comprises 20 residues. In DNA, the CDR3 is TGTGCCAGCAGCAAAGCCAAGTTCCCGCTGGCCCGGAGAGATCTCGGTGGCTACACCTTC. Translation gives CASSKAKFPLARRDLGGYTF.

There are a few counts of this clone. V and J are TRBV2 and TRBJ2-3; 10 nucleotides agree with TRBD2. With 3 bases clipped from V and 2 bases from J, the junction kept 8 bases outside the gene matches. The CDR3 is 17 residues long. CDR1 is SNHLY and CDR2 is FYNNEI in the germline V gene. The CDR3 nucleotides are TGTGCCAGCAGTGATTTCGTAGCGGGGGGATACACAGATACGCAGTATTTT. Amino acids: CASSDFVAGGYTDTQYF.

As DNA, the CDR3 is TGTGCCAGCAGTGAATGGGGACAAAGAGGCTACGAGCAGTACTTC. Encoded protein: CASSEWGQRGYEQYF. The V gene is TRBV6-1, the J gene TRBJ2-7; possibly TRBD1 for D (6 bases). Germline values: CDR1 MNHNS, CDR2 SASEGT. Trimming stripped 2 bases from V and 3 bases from J, with 14 bases between. This CDR3 region has 15 residues.

The rearrangement uses TRBV27 and TRBJ2-1; D is possibly TRBD2 (7 bases). The CDR3 extends over 14 amino acids. The germline gives CDR1 MNHEY, CDR2 SMNVEV (reference sequence). Trimming removed 3 bases from V and 8 bases from J, with 14 bases in between. The DNA of the CDR3 is TGTGCCAGCAGTTTGGGGGGGGGCCGCGATGAGCAGTTCTTC. This encodes CASSLGGGRDEQFF.

This chain links TRBV2 with TRBJ2-2; perhaps TRBD1 as D (5 bases). The V end was cut by 4 bases, the J end by 6 bases, with 6 bases between. Germline V gene data show CDR1 as SNHLY and CDR2 as FYNNEI. The CDR3 extends over 12 amino acids. The CDR3, as DNA: TGTGCCAGCAGTGTAGGGGCCGGGGAGCTGTTTTTT. Protein sequence: CASSVGAGELFF.

For the CDR3, the DNA is TGTGCCAGCAGTCCCAGGACAGGGTCCTACAATGAGCAGTTCTTC. It specifies CASSPRTGSYNEQFF. This chain joins TRBV28 and TRBJ2-1; 8 bases line up with TRBD1. Germline V gene data show CDR1 as MDHEN and CDR2 as SYDVKM. There are 15 residues in the CDR3. J lost 1 base, V lost 5 bases, and 4 bases had no gene match.